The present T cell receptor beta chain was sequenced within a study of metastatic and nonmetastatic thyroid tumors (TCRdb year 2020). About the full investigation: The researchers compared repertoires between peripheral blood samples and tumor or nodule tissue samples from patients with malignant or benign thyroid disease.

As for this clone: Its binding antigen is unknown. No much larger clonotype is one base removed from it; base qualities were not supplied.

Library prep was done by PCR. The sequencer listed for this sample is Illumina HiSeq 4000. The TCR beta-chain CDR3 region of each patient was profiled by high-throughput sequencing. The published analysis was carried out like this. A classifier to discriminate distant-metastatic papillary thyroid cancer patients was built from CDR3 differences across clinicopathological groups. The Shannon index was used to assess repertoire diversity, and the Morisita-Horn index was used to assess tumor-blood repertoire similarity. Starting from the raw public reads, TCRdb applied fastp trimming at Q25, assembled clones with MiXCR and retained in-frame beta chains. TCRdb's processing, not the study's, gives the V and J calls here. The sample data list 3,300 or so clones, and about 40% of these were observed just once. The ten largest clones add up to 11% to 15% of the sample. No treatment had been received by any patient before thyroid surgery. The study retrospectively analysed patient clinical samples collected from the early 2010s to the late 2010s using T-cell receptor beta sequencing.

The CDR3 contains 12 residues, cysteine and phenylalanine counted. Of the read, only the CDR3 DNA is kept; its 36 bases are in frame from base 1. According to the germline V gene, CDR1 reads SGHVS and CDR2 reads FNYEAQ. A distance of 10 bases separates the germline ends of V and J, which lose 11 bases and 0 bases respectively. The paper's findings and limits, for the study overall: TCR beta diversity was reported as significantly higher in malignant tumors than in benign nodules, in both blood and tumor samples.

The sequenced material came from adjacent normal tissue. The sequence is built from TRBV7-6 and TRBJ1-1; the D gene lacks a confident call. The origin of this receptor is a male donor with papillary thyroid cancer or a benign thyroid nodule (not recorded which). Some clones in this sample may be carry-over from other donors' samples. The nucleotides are TGTGCCCTACCCAGAATGAACACTGAAGCTTTCTTT. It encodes CALPRMNTEAFF. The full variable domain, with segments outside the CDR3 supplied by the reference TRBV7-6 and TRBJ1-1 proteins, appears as GAGVSQSPRYKVTKRGQDVALRCDPISGHVSLYWYRQALGQGPEFLTYFNYEAQQDKSGLPNDRFSAERPEGSISTLTIQRTEQRDSAMYRCALPRMNTEAFFGQGTRLTVV.